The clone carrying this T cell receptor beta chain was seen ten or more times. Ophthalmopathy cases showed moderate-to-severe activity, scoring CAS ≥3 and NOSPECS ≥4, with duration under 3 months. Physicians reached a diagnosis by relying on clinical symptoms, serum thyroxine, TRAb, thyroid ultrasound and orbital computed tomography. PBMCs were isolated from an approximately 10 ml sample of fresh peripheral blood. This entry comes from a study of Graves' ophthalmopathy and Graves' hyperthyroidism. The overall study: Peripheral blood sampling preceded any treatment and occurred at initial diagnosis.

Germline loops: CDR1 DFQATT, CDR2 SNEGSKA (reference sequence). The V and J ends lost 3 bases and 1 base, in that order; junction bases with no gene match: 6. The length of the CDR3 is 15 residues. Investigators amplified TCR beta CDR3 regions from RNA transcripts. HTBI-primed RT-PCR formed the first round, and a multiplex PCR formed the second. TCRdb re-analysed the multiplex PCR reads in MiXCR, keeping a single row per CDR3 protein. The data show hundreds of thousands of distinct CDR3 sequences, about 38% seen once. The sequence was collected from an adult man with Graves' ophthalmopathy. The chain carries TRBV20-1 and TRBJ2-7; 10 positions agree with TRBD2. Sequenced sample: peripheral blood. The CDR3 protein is CSASGLAALSYEQYF. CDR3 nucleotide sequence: TGCAGTGCTAGCGGACTAGCGGCGTTATCCTACGAGCAGTACTTC.